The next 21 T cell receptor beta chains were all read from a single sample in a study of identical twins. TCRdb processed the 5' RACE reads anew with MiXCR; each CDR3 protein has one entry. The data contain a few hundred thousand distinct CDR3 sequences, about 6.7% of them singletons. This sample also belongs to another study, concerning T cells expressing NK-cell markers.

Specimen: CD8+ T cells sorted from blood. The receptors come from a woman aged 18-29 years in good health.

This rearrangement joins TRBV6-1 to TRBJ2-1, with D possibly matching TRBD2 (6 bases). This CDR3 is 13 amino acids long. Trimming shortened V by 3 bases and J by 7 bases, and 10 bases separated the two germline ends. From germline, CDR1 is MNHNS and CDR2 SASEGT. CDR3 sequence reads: CASSEGDWNEQFF. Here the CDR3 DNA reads TGTGCCAGCAGTGAGGGGGACTGGAATGAGCAGTTCTTC.

CDR3 in amino acids: CASSLAGLAVQETQYF. The CDR3 region has the DNA TGTGCCAGCAGCTTAGCTGGTTTAGCGGTTCAAGAGACCCAGTACTTC. J is TRBJ2-5 and V is TRBV7-2, with D possibly matching TRBD2 (6 bases). Germline V gene lookup returns CDR1 SGHTA and CDR2 FQGNSA. V gave up 0 bases and J gave up 2 bases, with 13 bases separating them. This CDR3 is 16 amino acids long.

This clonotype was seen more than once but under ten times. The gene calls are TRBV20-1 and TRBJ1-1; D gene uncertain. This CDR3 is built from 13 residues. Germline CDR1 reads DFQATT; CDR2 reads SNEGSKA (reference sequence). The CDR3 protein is CKVIGRVNTEAFF. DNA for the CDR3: TGCAAGGTCATTGGCCGCGTGAACACTGAAGCTTTCTTT.

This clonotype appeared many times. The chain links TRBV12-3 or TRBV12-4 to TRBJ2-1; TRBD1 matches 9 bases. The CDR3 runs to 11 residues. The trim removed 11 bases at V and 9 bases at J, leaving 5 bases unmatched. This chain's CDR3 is CAVQGAIEQFF. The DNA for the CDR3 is TGTGCCGTACAGGGGGCCATTGAGCAGTTCTTC.

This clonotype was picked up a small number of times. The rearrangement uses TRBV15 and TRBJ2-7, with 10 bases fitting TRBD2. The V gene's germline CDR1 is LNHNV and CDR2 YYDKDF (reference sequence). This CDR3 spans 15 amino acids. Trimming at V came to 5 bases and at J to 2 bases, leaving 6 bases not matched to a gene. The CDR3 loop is CATSGSGGDTYEQYF. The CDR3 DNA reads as TGTGCCACCAGCGGGAGCGGGGGGGATACCTACGAGCAGTACTTC.

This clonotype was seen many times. Written as DNA, the CDR3 is TGCAGTGCTAGAAAAGGCAGGGGGCCTGATCACACTGAAGCTTTCTTT. Protein product: CSARKGRGPDHTEAFF. This rearrangement joins TRBV20-1 to TRBJ1-1; 8 nucleotides agree with TRBD1. The CDR3 consists of 16 residues. Trimming removed 2 bases from V and 3 bases from J; junction bases left unmatched: 11. The germline V gene has CDR1 DFQATT and CDR2 SNEGSKA (reference sequence).

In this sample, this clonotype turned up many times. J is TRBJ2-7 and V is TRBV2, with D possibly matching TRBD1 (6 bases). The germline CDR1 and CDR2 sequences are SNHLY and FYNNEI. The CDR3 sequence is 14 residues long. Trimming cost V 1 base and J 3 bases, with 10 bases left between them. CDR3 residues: CASSEGQGIYEQYF. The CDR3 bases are TGTGCCAGCAGTGAAGGGCAGGGGATCTACGAGCAGTACTTC.

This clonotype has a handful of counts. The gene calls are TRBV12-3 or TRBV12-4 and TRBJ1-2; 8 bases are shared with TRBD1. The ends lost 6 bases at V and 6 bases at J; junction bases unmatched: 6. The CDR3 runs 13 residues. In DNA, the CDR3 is TGTGCCAGCAGACCAGGGGGCCTTGATGGCTACACCTTC. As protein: CASRPGGLDGYTF.

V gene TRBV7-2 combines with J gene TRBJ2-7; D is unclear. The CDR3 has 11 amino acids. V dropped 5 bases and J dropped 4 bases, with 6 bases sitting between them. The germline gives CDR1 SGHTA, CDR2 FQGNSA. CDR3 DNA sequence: TGTGCCAGCAGCGCCGAGTACGAGCAGTACTTC. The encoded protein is CASSAEYEQYF.

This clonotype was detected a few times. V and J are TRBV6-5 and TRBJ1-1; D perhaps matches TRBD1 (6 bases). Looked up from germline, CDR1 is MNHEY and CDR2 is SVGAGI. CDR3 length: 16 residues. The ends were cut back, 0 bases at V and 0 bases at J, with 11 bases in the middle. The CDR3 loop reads CASSYSPRGLNTEAFF. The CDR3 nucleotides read TGTGCCAGCAGTTACTCCCCCCGGGGGCTGAACACTGAAGCTTTCTTT.

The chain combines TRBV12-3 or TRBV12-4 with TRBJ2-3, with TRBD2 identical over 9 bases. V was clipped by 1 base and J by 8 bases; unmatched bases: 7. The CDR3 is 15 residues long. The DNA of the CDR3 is TGTGCCAGCAGTTTAGTTTTAGCGGGGGAGATTACGCAGTATTTT. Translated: CASSLVLAGEITQYF.

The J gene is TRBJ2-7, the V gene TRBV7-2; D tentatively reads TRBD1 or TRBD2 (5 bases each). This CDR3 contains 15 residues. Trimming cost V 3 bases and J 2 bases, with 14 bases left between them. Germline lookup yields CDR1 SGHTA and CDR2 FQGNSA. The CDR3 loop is CASSFSWDLPYEQYF. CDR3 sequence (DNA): TGTGCCAGCAGCTTTTCCTGGGACCTTCCCTACGAGCAGTACTTC.

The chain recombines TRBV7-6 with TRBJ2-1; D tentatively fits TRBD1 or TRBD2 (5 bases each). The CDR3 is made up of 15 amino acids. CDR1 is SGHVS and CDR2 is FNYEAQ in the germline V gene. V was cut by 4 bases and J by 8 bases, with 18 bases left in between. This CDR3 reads CASSSILGDDDEQFF. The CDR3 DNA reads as TGTGCCAGCAGCTCCATCTTAGGGGACGACGATGAGCAGTTCTTC.

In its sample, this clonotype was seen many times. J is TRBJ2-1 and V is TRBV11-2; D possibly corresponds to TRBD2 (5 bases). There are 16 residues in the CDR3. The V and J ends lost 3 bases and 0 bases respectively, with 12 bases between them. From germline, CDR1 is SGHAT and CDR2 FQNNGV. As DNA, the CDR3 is TGTGCCAGCAGCTTGGCGGGTACCAGCTCCTACAATGAGCAGTTCTTC. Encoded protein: CASSLAGTSSYNEQFF.

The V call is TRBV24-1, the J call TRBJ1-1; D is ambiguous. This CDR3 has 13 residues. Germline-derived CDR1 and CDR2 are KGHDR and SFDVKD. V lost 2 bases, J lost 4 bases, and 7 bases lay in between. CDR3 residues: CATSDSLSTEAFF. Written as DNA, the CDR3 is TGTGCCACCAGTGATTCCCTCAGCACTGAAGCTTTCTTT.

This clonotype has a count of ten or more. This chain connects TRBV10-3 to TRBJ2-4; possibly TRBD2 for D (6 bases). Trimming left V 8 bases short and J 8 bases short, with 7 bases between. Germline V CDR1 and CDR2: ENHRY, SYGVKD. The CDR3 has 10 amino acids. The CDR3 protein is CAIGGDIQYF. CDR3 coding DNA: TGTGCCATCGGCGGGGACATTCAGTACTTC.

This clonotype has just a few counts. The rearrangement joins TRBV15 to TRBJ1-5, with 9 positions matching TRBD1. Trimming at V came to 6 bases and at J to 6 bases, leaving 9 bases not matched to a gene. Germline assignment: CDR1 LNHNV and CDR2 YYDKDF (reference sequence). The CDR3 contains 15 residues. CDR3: CATREDRGGGQPQHF. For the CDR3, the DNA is TGTGCCACCAGAGAGGACAGGGGAGGAGGTCAGCCCCAGCATTTT.

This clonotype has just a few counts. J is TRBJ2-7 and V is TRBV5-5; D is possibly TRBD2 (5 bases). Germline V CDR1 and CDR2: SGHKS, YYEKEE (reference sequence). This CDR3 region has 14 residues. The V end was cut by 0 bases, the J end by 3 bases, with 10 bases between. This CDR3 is CASSLVGRGYEQYF. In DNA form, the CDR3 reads TGTGCCAGCAGCTTGGTCGGACGGGGCTACGAGCAGTACTTC.

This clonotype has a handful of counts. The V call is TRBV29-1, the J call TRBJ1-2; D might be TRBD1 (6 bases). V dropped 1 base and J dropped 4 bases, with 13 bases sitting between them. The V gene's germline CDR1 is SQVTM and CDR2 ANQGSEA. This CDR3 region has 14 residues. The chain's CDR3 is CSVEGSVGGYGYTF. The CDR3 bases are TGCAGCGTTGAAGGAAGTGTAGGGGGCTATGGCTACACCTTC.

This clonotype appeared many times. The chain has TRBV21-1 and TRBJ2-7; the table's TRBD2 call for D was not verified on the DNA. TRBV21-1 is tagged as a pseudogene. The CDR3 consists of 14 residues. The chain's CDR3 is CASSAPGTSYEQYF. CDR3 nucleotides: TGTGCCAGCAGCGCCCCCGGGACTAGCTACGAGCAGTACTTC.

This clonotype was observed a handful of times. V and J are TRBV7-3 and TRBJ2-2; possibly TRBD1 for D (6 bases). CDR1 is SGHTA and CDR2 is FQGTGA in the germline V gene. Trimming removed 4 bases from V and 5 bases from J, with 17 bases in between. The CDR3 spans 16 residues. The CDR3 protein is CASSSPGQGQTGELFF. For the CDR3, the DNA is TGTGCCAGCAGCTCCCCGGGGCAGGGGCAAACCGGGGAGCTGTTTTTT.